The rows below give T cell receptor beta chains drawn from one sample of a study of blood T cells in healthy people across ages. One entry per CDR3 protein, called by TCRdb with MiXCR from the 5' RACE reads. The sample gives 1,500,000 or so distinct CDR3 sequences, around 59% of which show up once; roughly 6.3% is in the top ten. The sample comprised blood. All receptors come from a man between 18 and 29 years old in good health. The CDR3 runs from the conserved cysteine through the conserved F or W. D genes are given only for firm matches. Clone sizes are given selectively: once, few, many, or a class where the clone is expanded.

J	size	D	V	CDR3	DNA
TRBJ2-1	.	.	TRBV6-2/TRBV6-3	CARSEQGGLNEQFF	TGTGCCAGGAGCGAACAGGGTGGGCTAAATGAGCAGTTCTTC
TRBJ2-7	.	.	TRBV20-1	CSARDFQHSYEQYF	TGCAGTGCTAGAGATTTTCAGCACTCCTACGAGCAGTACTTC
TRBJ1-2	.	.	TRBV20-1	CSARESAYGYTF	TGCAGTGCTAGAGAGTCGGCCTATGGCTACACCTTC
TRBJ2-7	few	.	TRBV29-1	CSTTRGGSYEQYF	TGCAGTACTACCCGGGGCGGATCCTACGAGCAGTACTTC
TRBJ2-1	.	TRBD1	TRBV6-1	CASSEKGRGLPYNEQFF	TGTGCCAGCAGTGAAAAAGGCAGGGGGCTCCCATACAATGAGCAGTTCTTC
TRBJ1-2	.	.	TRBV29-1	CSSQGQNGYTF	TGCAGTTCCCAAGGGCAAAATGGCTACACCTTC
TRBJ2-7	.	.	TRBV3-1	CASSQGTPNPLDEQYF	TGTGCCAGCAGCCAGGGGACACCAAATCCTCTCGACGAGCAGTACTTC
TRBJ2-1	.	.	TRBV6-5	CASGAEYNEQFF	TGTGCCAGCGGGGCAGAATACAATGAGCAGTTCTTC
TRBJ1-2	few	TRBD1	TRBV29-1	CSVSPTGASKNGYTF	TGCAGCGTGTCCCCAACAGGGGCTTCGAAGAATGGCTACACCTTC
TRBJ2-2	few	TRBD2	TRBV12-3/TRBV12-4	CASSLQGGTGELFF	TGTGCCAGCAGTTTGCAGGGAGGGACCGGGGAGCTGTTTTTT
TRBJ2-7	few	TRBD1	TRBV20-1	CSARGRDRSSYEQYF	TGCAGTGCTAGGGGAAGGGACAGGAGCTCCTACGAGCAGTACTTC
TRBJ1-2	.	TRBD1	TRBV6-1	CASSEATGGIYGYTF	TGTGCCAGCAGTGAAGCAACAGGGGGGATCTATGGCTACACCTTC
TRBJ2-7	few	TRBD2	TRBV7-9	CASTHGTSFFEQYF	TGTGCCAGCACCCATGGGACTAGTTTCTTCGAGCAGTACTTC
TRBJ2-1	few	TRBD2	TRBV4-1	CASSQGLLAGFNEQFF	TGCGCCAGCAGCCAAGGGTTGCTAGCGGGGTTCAATGAGCAGTTCTTC
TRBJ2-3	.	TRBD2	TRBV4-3	CASSQSLAGADASTDTQYF	TGCGCCAGCAGCCAAAGCCTCGCGGGAGCGGATGCTAGCACAGATACGCAGTATTTT
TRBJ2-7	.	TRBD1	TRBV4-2	CASSQEGTGGPYELYF	TGTGCCAGCAGCCAAGAAGGGACAGGGGGTCCCTACGAGCTGTACTTC
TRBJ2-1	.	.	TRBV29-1	CSGARGGEQFF	TGCAGCGGTGCTAGGGGCGGTGAGCAGTTCTTC
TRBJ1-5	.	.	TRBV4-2	CASSQGVGLEPQHF	TGTGCCAGCAGCCAAGGGGTCGGGTTGGAGCCCCAGCATTTT
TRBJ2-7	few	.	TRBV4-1	CASSQENYEQYF	TGCGCCAGCAGCCAAGAAAACTACGAGCAGTACTTC
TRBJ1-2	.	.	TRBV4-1	CASRQGPLPSYGYTF	TGCGCCAGCAGACAGGGACCCCTTCCCTCCTATGGCTACACCTTC
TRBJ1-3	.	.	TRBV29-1	CSVEVVGNTIYF	TGCAGCGTTGAAGTGGTGGGAAACACCATATATTTT
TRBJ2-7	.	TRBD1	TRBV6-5	CASTHGQGKAYEQYF	TGTGCCAGCACCCACGGACAGGGGAAGGCCTACGAGCAGTACTTC
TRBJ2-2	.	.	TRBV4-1	CASRSQSTGELFF	TGCGCCAGCCGTTCACAGTCAACCGGGGAGCTGTTTTTT
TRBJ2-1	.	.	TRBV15	CATSRDLYRNEQFF	TGTGCCACCAGCAGAGATCTTTATCGCAATGAGCAGTTCTTC
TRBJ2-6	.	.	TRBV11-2	CASSLDRGDSGANVLTF	TGTGCCAGCAGCTTAGATAGGGGGGACTCTGGGGCCAACGTCCTGACTTTC
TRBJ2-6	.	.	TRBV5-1	CASSLTAGSSGANVLTF	TGCGCCAGCAGCTTGACTGCAGGGTCCTCTGGGGCCAACGTCCTGACTTTC
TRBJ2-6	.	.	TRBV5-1	CASSLDPGTGANVLTF	TGCGCCAGCAGCTTGGACCCAGGAACCGGGGCCAACGTCCTGACTTTC
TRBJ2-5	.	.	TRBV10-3	CAISTADQETQYF	TGTGCCATCAGCACAGCGGACCAAGAGACCCAGTACTTC
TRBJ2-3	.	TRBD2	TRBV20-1	CSARGYSGRFTDTQYF	TGCAGTGCTAGAGGTTACAGCGGGAGGTTCACAGATACGCAGTATTTT
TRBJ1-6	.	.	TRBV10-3	CAISEGRQSSPLHF	TGTGCCATCAGTGAAGGGCGACAGAGCTCACCCCTCCACTTT
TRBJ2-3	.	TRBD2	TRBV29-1	CSVGGTSGSLADTQYF	TGCAGCGTTGGGGGGACTAGCGGGAGTCTCGCAGATACGCAGTATTTT
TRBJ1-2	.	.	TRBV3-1	CASSPEDPYGYTF	TGTGCCAGCAGCCCCGAGGATCCCTATGGCTACACCTTC
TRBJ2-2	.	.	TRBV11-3	CASSLFRDGTGELFF	TGTGCCAGCAGCTTATTTAGGGACGGCACCGGGGAGCTGTTTTTT
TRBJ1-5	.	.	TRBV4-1	CASSQGVPLTVSQPQHF	TGCGCCAGCAGCCAAGGTGTCCCTCTGACCGTAAGTCAGCCCCAGCATTTT
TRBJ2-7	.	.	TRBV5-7	CASSLRAGGDLYEQYF	TGTGCCAGCAGCTTAAGGGCCGGAGGGGACCTCTACGAGCAGTACTTC
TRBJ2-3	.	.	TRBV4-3	CASSQDVRAQYF	TGCGCCAGCAGCCAAGATGTGAGGGCGCAGTATTTT
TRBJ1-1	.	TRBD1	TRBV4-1	CASSQSTGSGTEAFF	TGCGCCAGCAGCCAATCGACAGGGTCGGGCACTGAAGCTTTCTTT
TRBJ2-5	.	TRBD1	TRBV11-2	CASSSTLTGGVETQYF	TGTGCCAGCAGCTCCACCCTGACAGGGGGCGTAGAGACCCAGTACTTC
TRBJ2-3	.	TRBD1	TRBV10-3	CAIAQGASTDTQYF	TGTGCCATCGCACAGGGGGCTTCCACAGATACGCAGTATTTT
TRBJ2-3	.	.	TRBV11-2	CASCLGPDISSTDTQYF	TGTGCCAGCTGCTTAGGCCCCGATATCTCTAGCACAGATACGCAGTATTTT
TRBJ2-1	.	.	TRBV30	CAWSSGNEQFF	TGTGCCTGGAGTTCTGGTAATGAGCAGTTCTTC
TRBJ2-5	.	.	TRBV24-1	CATSDGVQETQYF	TGTGCCACCAGTGACGGCGTCCAAGAGACCCAGTACTTC
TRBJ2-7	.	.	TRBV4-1	CASSQVSPTSYEQYF	TGCGCCAGCAGCCAAGTTTCTCCGACAAGTTACGAGCAGTACTTC
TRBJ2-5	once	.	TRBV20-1	CSAPDGWYQETQYF	TGCAGTGCCCCGGACGGATGGTACCAAGAGACCCAGTACTTC
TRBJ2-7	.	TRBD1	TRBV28	CASLTDRGSYEQYF	TGTGCCAGCTTGACAGACAGGGGATCCTACGAGCAGTACTTC